The next 5 T cell receptor beta chains were all read from a single sample in a study of blood T cell repertoires in COVID-19. Using immunoSEQ multiplex PCR, the repertoire was profiled, and TCRdb retains in-frame clones only, with some absent. The repertoire has a few hundred thousand clones, 80% to 90% of them found once; the top ten carry approximately 1.4%. Material: peripheral blood. These receptors were collected from a man aged 80 or over with acute or convalescent COVID-19.

This rearrangement joins TRBV7-2 to TRBJ2-2; 11 positions match TRBD1. The germline V gene has CDR1 SGHTA and CDR2 FQGNSA. The length of the CDR3 is 17 residues. V dropped 5 bases and J dropped 2; count of bases not matched to a gene: 7. The CDR3 spells CASSGRTGGPNTGELFF. CDR3 DNA sequence: TGTGCCAGCAGCGGACGGACAGGGGGCCCTAACACCGGGGAGCTGTTTTTT.

This chain joins TRBV7-2 and TRBJ1-1; TRBD1 matches at 8 bases. This CDR3 has 15 amino acids. Germline CDR1 reads SGHTA; CDR2 reads FQGNSA. V shed 5 bases and J 3 bases; nucleotides not matched to a gene: 8. The CDR3 loop reads CASSPWTGRDTEAFF. Written as DNA, the CDR3 is TGTGCCAGCAGCCCCTGGACAGGGCGGGACACTGAAGCTTTCTTT.

The CDR3 is CASGSGNTIYF. The CDR3 nucleotides are TGTGCCTCAGGGTCTGGAAACACCATATATTTT. The chain carries TRBV7-2 and TRBJ1-3; TRBD1 might be the D (5 bases). The CDR3 runs to 11 residues. V lost 11 bases to trimming and J lost 1 base, with 6 bases between them. CDR1 and CDR2 from the germline V gene are SGHTA and FQGNSA.

This clone was found once. The chain carries TRBV4-2 and TRBJ2-1; TRBD2 matches 12 bases. Germline V gene lookup returns CDR1 LGHNA and CDR2 YNFKEQ. This CDR3 is 17 amino acids long. With V trimmed by 1 base and J by 4 bases, 5 bases remained unmatched. In DNA form, the CDR3 reads TGTGCCAGCAGCCAAGGACTAGCGGGGGCCAATTACAATGAGCAGTTCTTC. Translating it yields CASSQGLAGANYNEQFF.

This chain uses TRBV5-1 with TRBJ2-1; TRBD2 matches at 16 bases. The CDR3 is 18 residues long. Trimming at V came to 2 bases and at J to 5 bases, leaving 7 bases not matched to a gene. The germline gives CDR1 SGHRS, CDR2 YFSETQ. CDR3 bases: TGCGCCAGCAGCTTCACTGGGACTAGCGGGGGGGCTAACAATGAGCAGTTCTTC. Protein sequence: CASSFTGTSGGANNEQFF. Full variable domain (rest looked up from reference TRBV5-1 and TRBJ2-1): KAGVTQTPRYLIKTRGQQVTLSCSPISGHRSVSWYQQTPGQGLQFLFEYFSETQRNKGNFPGRFSGRQFSNSRSEMNVSTLELGDSALYLCASSFTGTSGGANNEQFFGPGTRLTVL.